This T cell receptor (beta chain) derives from a study of cytomegalovirus exposure and HLA in healthy donors. Study as a whole: T cells numbering around 170 million yielded approximately 120 million unique TCR beta sequences in an earlier analysis. Study results and caveats: Later, an analysis showed that TCR beta chains associated with HLA were more clonally expanded than others that were equally common. Earlier results showed most TCR beta V segments being productive about 90% or about 30% of the time. The presence/absence work took it that sequencing depth was about the same across donors.

The PCR made use of 60 Vbeta and 13 Jbeta primers. TCRdb keeps only in-frame clones here, not all; method: immunoSEQ multiplex PCR. Here the sample spans approximately 200,000 clones, around 82% being singletons. Remarks on this clone: What it binds is not known.

The source is a boy aged 10-17 years in good health and CMV-seronegative. The sequenced material came from PBMCs.

This CDR3 is CASSLVLSTRQYKETQYF. In nucleotides, the CDR3 is TGCGCCAGCAGCTTAGTTCTGTCCACAAGACAATATAAAGAGACCCAGTACTTC. The V and J genes are TRBV5-1 and TRBJ2-5; D not resolved. Germline V lookup: CDR1 SGHRS, CDR2 YFSETQ. V was shortened by 2 bases and J by 3 bases, with 23 bases between the two germline ends. The CDR3 is made up of 18 amino acids.